The source of this T cell receptor (delta chain) is a study of Vδ1+ human thymocytes. Study results and caveats: Thymic TRG and TRD repertoires appeared highly polyclonal, with Gaussian CDR3 length distributions. Thymic delta-chain repertoires held roughly 20% Vdelta2 sequences and few Vdelta3, despite high sort purity.

The CDR3 covers 21 residues. After removal of 4 bases from V and 3 bases from J, the junction contained 23 bases not matched to a gene. Looked up from germline, CDR1 is TSWWSYY and CDR2 is QGS. This clone was picked up a small number of times. Its antigen is currently unknown. Alphabeta T cells were depleted, then CD3+ Vdelta1+ Vdelta2- thymocytes were FACS-sorted. Between roughly 96% and 99.6% of sorted thymocytes were Vdelta1+. RNA was extracted from the cells and then reverse transcribed. Pooled V-gene forward primers with one constant-region reverse primer generated the CDR3 amplicons by multiplex PCR. TCRdb re-processed the multiplex PCR reads using CATT. The table shows roughly 50,000 delta-chain clones, with around 15% occurring only once.

The sequence derives from a boy in the first two years of life who had congenital heart surgery. The chain uses TRDV1 and TRDJ1; 10 bases are shared with TRDD3. The material sequenced was Vdelta1+ gamma-delta thymocytes from the thymus. The subset: FACS-sorted CD3+ TCRalphabeta- TCRVdelta1+ TCRVdelta2- thymocytes. This chain's CDR3 is CALGGHPIGLGDTFIPDKLIF. DNA of the CDR3: TGTGCTCTTGGGGGCCACCCAATAGGATTGGGGGATACCTTTATCCCCGATAAACTCATCTTT.